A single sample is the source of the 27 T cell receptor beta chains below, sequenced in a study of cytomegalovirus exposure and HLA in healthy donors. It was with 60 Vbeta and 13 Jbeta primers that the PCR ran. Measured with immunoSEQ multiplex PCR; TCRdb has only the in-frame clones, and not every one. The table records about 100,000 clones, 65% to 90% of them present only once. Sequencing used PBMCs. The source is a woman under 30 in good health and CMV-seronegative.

The DNA for the CDR3 is TGTGCCAGCTATACAGGGGGCCCCTGGGAGACCCAGTACTTC. This sequence encodes CASYTGGPWETQYF. V usage is TRBV6-5 and J usage is TRBJ2-5; TRBD1 matches 9 bases. This CDR3 is built from 14 residues. The germline V gene has CDR1 MNHEY and CDR2 SVGAGI. V trimming: 8 bases; J trimming: 5 bases; junction bases outside the gene matches: 9.

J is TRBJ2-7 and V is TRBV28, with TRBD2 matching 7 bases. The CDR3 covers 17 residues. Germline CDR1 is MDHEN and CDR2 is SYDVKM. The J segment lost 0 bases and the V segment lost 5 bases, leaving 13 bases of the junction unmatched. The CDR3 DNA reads TGTGCCAGCAGTCCACCCCTGGGGAGGGGTAGCTCCTACGAGCAGTACTTC. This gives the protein CASSPPLGRGSSYEQYF.

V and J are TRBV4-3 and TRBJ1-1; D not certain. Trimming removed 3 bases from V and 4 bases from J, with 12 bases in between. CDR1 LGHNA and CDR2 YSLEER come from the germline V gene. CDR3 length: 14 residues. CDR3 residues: CASSQKTEGTEAFF. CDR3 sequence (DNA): TGCGCCAGCAGCCAGAAGACCGAGGGCACTGAAGCTTTCTTT.

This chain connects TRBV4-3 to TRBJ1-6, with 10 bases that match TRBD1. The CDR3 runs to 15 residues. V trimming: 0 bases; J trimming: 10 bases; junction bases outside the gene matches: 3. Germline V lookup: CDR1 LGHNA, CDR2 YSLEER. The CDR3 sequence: CASSQDGTGVSPLHF. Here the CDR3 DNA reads TGCGCCAGCAGCCAAGACGGGACAGGGGTGTCACCCCTCCACTTT.

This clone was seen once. CDR3 in DNA: TGTGCCAGCATACCGCGGGACAGGGGGTGGGAAAAACTGTTTTTT. The encoded protein is CASIPRDRGWEKLFF. This chain links TRBV28 with TRBJ1-4, with TRBD1 identical over 11 bases. After removal of 7 bases from V and 8 bases from J, the junction contained 9 bases not matched to a gene. This CDR3 comprises 15 residues. Germline assignment: CDR1 MDHEN and CDR2 SYDVKM.

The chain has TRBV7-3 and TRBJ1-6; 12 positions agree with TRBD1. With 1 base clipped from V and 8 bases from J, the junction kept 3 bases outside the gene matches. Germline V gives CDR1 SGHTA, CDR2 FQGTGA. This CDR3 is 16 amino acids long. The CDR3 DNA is TGTGCCAGCAGCTTAATGGGACAGGGGGCGTATTCACCCCTCCACTTT. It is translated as CASSLMGQGAYSPLHF.

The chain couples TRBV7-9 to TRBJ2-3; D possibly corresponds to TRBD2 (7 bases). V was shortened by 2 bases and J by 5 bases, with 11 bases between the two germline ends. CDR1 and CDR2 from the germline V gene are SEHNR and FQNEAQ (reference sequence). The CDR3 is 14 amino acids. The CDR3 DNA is TGTGCCAGCAGCTTAACGGGGGGCCAAGATACGCAGTATTTT. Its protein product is CASSLTGGQDTQYF.

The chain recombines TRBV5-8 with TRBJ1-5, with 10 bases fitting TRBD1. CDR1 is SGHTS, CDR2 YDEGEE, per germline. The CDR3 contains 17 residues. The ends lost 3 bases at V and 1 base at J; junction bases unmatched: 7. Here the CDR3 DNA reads TGTGCCAGCAGCTCCCGGGACAGGGGATGGAGCAATCAGCCCCAGCATTTT. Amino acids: CASSSRDRGWSNQPQHF. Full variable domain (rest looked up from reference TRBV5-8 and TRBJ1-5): EAGVTQSPTHLIKTRGQQATLRCSPISGHTSVYWYQQALGLGLQFLLWYDEGEERNRGNFPPRFSGRQFPNYSSELNVNALELEDSALYLCASSSRDRGWSNQPQHFGDGTRLSIL.

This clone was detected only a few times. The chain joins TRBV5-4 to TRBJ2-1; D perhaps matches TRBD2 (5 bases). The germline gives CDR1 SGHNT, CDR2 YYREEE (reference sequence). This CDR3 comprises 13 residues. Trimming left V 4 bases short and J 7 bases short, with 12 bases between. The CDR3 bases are TGTGCCAGCAGCCAAAATACTAGGAATGAGCAGTTCTTC. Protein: CASSQNTRNEQFF.

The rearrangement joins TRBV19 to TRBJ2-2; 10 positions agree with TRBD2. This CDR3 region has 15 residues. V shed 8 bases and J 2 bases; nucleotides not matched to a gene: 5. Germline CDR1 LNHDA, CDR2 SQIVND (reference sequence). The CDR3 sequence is CASVSGRPNTGELFF. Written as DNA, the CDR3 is TGTGCCAGTGTTAGCGGGAGGCCTAACACCGGGGAGCTGTTTTTT.

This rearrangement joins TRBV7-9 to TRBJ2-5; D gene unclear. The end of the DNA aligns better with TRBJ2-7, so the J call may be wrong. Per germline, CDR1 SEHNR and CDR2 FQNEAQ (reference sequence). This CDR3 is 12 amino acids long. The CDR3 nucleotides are TGTGCCAGCAGCTTAGGAAGATACGAGCAGTACTTC. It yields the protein CASSLGRYEQYF.

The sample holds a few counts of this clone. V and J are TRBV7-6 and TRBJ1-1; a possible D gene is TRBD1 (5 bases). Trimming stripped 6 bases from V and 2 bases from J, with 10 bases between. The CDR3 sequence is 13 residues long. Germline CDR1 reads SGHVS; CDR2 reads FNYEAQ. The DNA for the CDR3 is TGTGCCAGCAGTAGGACACCTAACACTGAAGCTTTCTTT. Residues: CASSRTPNTEAFF.

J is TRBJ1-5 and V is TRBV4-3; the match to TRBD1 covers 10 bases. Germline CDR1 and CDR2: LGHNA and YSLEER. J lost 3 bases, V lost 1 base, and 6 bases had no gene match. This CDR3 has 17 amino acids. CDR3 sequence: CASSQGGQGYNNQPQHF. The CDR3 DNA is TGCGCCAGCAGCCAAGGGGGACAGGGGTATAACAATCAGCCCCAGCATTTT.

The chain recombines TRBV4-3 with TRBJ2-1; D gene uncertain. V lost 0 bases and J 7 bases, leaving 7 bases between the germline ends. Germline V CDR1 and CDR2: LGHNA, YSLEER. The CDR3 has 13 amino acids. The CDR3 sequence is CASSQEVGNEQFF. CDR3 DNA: TGCGCCAGCAGCCAAGAGGTCGGGAATGAGCAGTTCTTC.

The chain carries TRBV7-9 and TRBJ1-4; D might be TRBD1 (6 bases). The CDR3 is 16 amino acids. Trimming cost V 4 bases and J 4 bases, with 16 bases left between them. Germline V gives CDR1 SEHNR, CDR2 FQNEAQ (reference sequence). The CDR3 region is CASSSTDSEDNEKLFF. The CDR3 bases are TGTGCCAGCAGCTCGACGGACAGCGAGGATAATGAAAAACTGTTTTTT.

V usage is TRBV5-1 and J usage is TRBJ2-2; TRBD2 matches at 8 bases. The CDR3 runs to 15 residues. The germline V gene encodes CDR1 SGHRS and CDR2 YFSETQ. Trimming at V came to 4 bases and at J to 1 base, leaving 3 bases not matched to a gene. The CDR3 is CASSTLAGNTGELFF. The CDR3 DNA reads TGCGCCAGCAGCACGCTAGCGGGGAACACCGGGGAGCTGTTTTTT. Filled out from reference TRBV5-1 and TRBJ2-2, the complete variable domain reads KAGVTQTPRYLIKTRGQQVTLSCSPISGHRSVSWYQQTPGQGLQFLFEYFSETQRNKGNFPGRFSGRQFSNSRSEMNVSTLELGDSALYLCASSTLAGNTGELFFGEGSRLTVL.

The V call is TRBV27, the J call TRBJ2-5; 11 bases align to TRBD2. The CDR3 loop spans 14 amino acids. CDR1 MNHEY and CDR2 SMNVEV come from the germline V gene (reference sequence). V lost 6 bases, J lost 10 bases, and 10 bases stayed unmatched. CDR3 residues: CASRPGTSGLGQYF. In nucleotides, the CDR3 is TGTGCCAGCAGACCGGGGACTAGCGGCCTCGGCCAGTACTTC.

CDR3 in DNA: TGTGCCAGCAGCAATACTGGCGGGGGACCTTGCGAGCAGTACTTC. Translation: CASSNTGGGPCEQYF. V gene TRBV21-1 combines with J gene TRBJ2-5; no check of the table's D call, TRBD2, against the DNA was made. The DNA matches TRBJ2-7 better at its end, which makes the J call doubtful. TRBV21-1 is described as a pseudogene. This CDR3 spans 15 amino acids.

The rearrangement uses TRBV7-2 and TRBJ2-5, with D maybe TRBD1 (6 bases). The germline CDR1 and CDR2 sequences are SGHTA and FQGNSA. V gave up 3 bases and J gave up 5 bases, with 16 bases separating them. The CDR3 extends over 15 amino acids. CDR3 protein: CASSFRQARGETQYF. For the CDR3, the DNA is TGTGCCAGCAGCTTCAGACAGGCCCGAGGGGAGACCCAGTACTTC.

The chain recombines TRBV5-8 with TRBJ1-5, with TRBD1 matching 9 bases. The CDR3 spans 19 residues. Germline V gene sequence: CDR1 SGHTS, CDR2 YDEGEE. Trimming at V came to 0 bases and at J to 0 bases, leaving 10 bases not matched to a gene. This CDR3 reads CASSLEMTGGIGSNQPQHF. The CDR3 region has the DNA TGTGCCAGCAGCTTGGAAATGACAGGGGGTATCGGTAGCAATCAGCCCCAGCATTTT.

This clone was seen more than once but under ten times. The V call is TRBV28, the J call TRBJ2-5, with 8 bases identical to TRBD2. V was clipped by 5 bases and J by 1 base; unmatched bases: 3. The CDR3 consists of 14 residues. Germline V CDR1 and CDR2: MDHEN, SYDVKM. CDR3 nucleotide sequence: TGTGCCAGCAGTATAGCGGGACGCCAAGAGACCCAGTACTTC. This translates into CASSIAGRQETQYF.

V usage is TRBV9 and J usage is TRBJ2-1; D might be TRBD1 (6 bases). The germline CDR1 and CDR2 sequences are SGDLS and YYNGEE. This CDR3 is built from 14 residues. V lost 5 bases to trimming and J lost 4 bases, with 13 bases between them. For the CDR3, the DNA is TGTGCCAGCAGTGGGGACAAGACTTACAATGAGCAGTTCTTC. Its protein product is CASSGDKTYNEQFF.

CDR3 in amino acids: CASSSTGTGQYF. As DNA, the CDR3 is TGTGCCAGCAGCTCCACCGGGACAGGGCAGTATTTT. This chain links TRBV11-3 with TRBJ2-3, with TRBD1 matching over 8 bases. The CDR3 totals 12 residues. Germline CDR1 SGHNT, CDR2 YENEEA. The J segment lost 11 bases and the V segment lost 4 bases, leaving 5 bases of the junction unmatched.

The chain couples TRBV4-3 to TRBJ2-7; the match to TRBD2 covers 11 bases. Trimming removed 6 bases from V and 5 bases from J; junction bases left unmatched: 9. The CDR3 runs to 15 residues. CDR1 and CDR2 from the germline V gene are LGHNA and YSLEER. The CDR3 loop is CASSLASGGSNEQYF. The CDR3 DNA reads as TGCGCCAGCAGTCTGGCTAGCGGGGGGTCCAACGAGCAGTACTTC.

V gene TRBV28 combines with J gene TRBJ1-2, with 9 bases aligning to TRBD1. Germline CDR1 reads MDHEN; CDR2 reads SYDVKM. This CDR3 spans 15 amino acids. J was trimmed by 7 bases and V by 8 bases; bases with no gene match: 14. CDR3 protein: CASCSPGQGACGYTF. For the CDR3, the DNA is TGTGCCAGCTGCAGTCCGGGACAGGGAGCCTGTGGCTACACCTTC.

The CDR3 spells CASRPDRGAYGYTF. For the CDR3, the DNA is TGTGCCAGCAGACCGGACAGGGGAGCCTATGGCTACACCTTC. This chain links TRBV27 with TRBJ1-2; TRBD1 matches at 9 bases. Germline-derived CDR1 and CDR2 are MNHEY and SMNVEV (reference sequence). The V gene end was trimmed by 6 bases and the J gene end by 4 bases; junction bases not matched to a gene: 6. The CDR3 is made up of 14 amino acids.

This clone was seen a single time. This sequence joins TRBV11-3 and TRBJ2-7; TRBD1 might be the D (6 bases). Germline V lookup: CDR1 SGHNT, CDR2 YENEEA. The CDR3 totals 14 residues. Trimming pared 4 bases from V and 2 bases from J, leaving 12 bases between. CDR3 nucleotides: TGTGCCAGCAGCTACTCGACAGGCCCCTACGAGCAGTACTTC. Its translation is CASSYSTGPYEQYF.